This T cell receptor (beta chain) derives from a study of blood T cell repertoires in COVID-19. The wider study: Samples of COVID-19 (acute and convalescent) were obtained from the United States, Italy and Spain.

Profiling relied on immunoSEQ multiplex PCR, and the TCRdb table lists in-frame clones only, not all of them. This sample has about 170,000 clones; roughly nine tenths occur once, and the top ten carry approximately 10%. Germline-derived CDR1 and CDR2 are ENHRY and SYGVKD. V was trimmed by 2 bases and J by 3 bases, leaving 17 bases between them. This CDR3 comprises 17 residues. Sequences were obtained from peripheral blood. This receptor was taken from an older woman with COVID-19, enrolled during active disease. The V call is TRBV10-3, the J call TRBJ2-1; a possible D gene is TRBD1 (6 bases). The DNA of the CDR3 is TGTGCCATCAGTGAGGATTCCCCCAGGGGAAACTACAATGAGCAGTTCTTC. Protein sequence: CAISEDSPRGNYNEQFF.